This T cell receptor beta chain was identified during a study of CD8 T cells in ankylosing spondylitis. Study-level points and caveats: A subset of motif variants has previously been described in the synovial fluid and blood of reactive arthritis.

The authors made TCR beta libraries by quantitative 5'-RACE with molecular barcodes. Each CDR3 protein gets one entry after TCRdb re-called the 5' RACE reads with MiXCR. The sample lists 31,000 or so distinct CDR3 sequences, more than 25% occurring once. On this clonotype itself: Its antigen is currently unknown.

The V end lost 5 bases, the J end lost 4 bases, and 11 bases lay between the germline ends. The CDR3 covers 13 residues. V usage is TRBV12-3 or TRBV12-4 and J usage is TRBJ1-2, with D possibly being TRBD1 (6 bases). This TCR was recovered from a male donor with ankylosing spondylitis. The sequenced sample was synovial fluid, either unsorted or a sorted T cell fraction (not recorded which). As DNA, the CDR3 is TGTGCCAGCAGTCTGACAGGAGTCTATGGCTACACCTTC. It yields the protein CASSLTGVYGYTF.